These T cell receptor beta chains were read from a single sample in a study of lymphopenia after photon versus proton radiotherapy. Sequenced by immunoSEQ multiplex PCR; TCRdb stores in-frame clones only, minus some. The sample carries just over 25,000 clones, around 85% recorded once. The sequenced sample was peripheral blood, obtained from a patient treated with photon-based radiotherapy. Receptors were obtained from a man between 25 and 39 years old with gastric cancer. CDR3s include the opening cysteine and the closing phenylalanine or tryptophan. D genes are given only for firm matches. Clone sizes are given selectively: once, few, many, or a class where the clone is expanded.

CASSLSFPRWNEQFF TGTGCCAGCAGCTTATCTTTCCCCCGGTGGAATGAGCAGTTCTTC TRBV7-9 - - 15 TRBJ2-1
CALGAGVNEQFF TGTGCCCTCGGAGCGGGAGTAAATGAGCAGTTCTTC TRBV28 TRBD2 - 12 TRBJ2-1
CASSFTINYGYTF TGCGCCAGCAGTTTCACCATTAACTATGGCTACACCTTC TRBV10-2 - - 13 TRBJ1-2
CASSLTGTGRGETQYF TGTGCCAGCAGCTTGACAGGGACAGGGAGAGGGGAGACCCAGTACTTC TRBV5-4 TRBD1 once 16 TRBJ2-5
CASSPPTRTNSPLHF TGTGCCAGCTCACCACCGACACGGACTAATTCACCCCTCCACTTT TRBV18 - few 15 TRBJ1-6
CAINDVGNQPQHF TGTGCCATCAATGACGTAGGCAATCAGCCCCAGCATTTT TRBV10-3 - - 13 TRBJ1-5
CASNPGTGDNSLHF TGCGCCAGCAACCCAGGAACAGGGGACAACTCCCTCCACTTT TRBV5-1 TRBD1 - 14 TRBJ1-6
CASSKDGNSPLHF TGTGCCAGCAGCAAGGACGGTAATTCACCCCTCCACTTT TRBV9 - few 13 TRBJ1-6
CASSLRSGGTGYGYTF TGTGCCAGCAGCTTGCGGTCAGGGGGCACGGGCTATGGCTACACCTTC TRBV5-8 TRBD1 - 16 TRBJ1-2
CASSPSITGGGTDTQYF TGTGCCAGCAGCCCAAGTATAACGGGAGGGGGCACAGATACGCAGTATTTT TRBV5-4 TRBD2 once 17 TRBJ2-3
CASSFLSGGTDTQYF TGCGCCAGCAGCTTTCTCAGCGGAGGCACAGATACGCAGTATTTT TRBV5-1 - - 15 TRBJ2-3
CASRAQGNTEAFF TGTGCCAGCAGAGCCCAGGGGAACACTGAAGCTTTCTTT TRBV2 - - 13 TRBJ1-1
CASSSKRGTEAFF TGTGCCAGCAGCTCGAAGAGGGGCACTGAAGCTTTCTTT TRBV7-3 - - 13 TRBJ1-1
CASQQGWGNTEAFF TGTGCCAGCCAACAGGGTTGGGGGAACACTGAAGCTTTCTTT TRBV6-1 - few 14 TRBJ1-1
CASSVGSRVYEQFF TGTGCCAGCAGCGTAGGGTCCAGGGTCTATGAGCAGTTCTTC TRBV9 - - 14 TRBJ2-1
CASSEGVVGGYGYTF TGTGCCAGCAGTGAAGGGGTGGTGGGGGGATATGGCTACACCTTC TRBV6-1 - few 15 TRBJ1-2
CASSSTGLVGNEQFF TGTGCCAGCAGCTCCACAGGGTTGGTAGGAAATGAGCAGTTCTTC TRBV7-2 - - 15 TRBJ2-1
CASSLGGSYGYTF TGTGCCAGCAGTTTAGGGGGCAGCTATGGCTACACCTTC TRBV28 - - 13 TRBJ1-2
CASSVDEKLFF TGTGCCAGCAGCGTAGACGAAAAACTGTTTTTT TRBV9 - - 11 TRBJ1-4
CASSSGQGGRDRGTEAFF TGTGCCAGCAGCTCCGGCCAAGGTGGTCGGGACAGAGGGACTGAAGCTTTCTTT TRBV7-9 TRBD1 - 18 TRBJ1-1
CASSLQGGQPQHF TGTGCCAGCAGCTTACAGGGGGGTCAGCCCCAGCATTTT TRBV5-8 TRBD1 few 13 TRBJ1-5
CAISDSGSSSYEQYF TGTGCCATCAGTGATTCGGGGAGTAGCTCCTACGAGCAGTACTTC TRBV10-3 - - 15 TRBJ2-7
CASREQGQTYEQYF TGTGCCAGCAGGGAACAGGGACAGACCTACGAGCAGTACTTC TRBV2 TRBD1 - 14 TRBJ2-7
CASSVLTDFGGSYGYTF TGTGCCAGCAGCGTACTCACGGATTTTGGGGGTTCCTATGGCTACACCTTC TRBV9 - - 17 TRBJ1-2
CASWTDSNQPQHF TGTGCCAGCTGGACAGATAGCAATCAGCCCCAGCATTTT TRBV6-1 - - 13 TRBJ1-5
CATSRDRGTGEQYF TGTGCCACCAGCAGAGACAGGGGGACGGGCGAGCAGTACTTC TRBV15 TRBD1 - 14 TRBJ2-7
CASSSRTSGTSHEQFF TGTGCCAGCAGCTCCCGGACTAGCGGGACGTCGCATGAGCAGTTCTTC TRBV7-6 TRBD2 - 16 TRBJ2-1
CASSWGENTEAFF TGCGCCAGCAGCTGGGGAGAGAACACTGAAGCTTTCTTT TRBV5-1 - once 13 TRBJ1-1
CASRRSSSYEQYF TGTGCCAGCCGACGGTCCAGCTCCTACGAGCAGTACTTC TRBV19 - - 13 TRBJ2-7
CASSLGDRHTDTQYF TGTGCCAGCAGCTTAGGGGACCGGCACACAGATACGCAGTATTTT TRBV7-9 - - 15 TRBJ2-3
CASSENLGGYTF TGCGCCAGCAGCGAGAACTTGGGGGGCTACACCTTC TRBV5-1 - - 12 TRBJ1-2
CASSEVYEQYF TGTGCCAGCAGTGAAGTCTACGAGCAGTACTTC TRBV25-1 - - 11 TRBJ2-7
CASSMYRDMNTEAFF TGTGCCAGTAGTATGTACAGGGACATGAACACTGAAGCTTTCTTT TRBV19 - - 15 TRBJ1-1
CASSYRDRVFQPQHF TGTGCCAGCAGTTACCGGGACAGGGTCTTTCAGCCCCAGCATTTT TRBV6-6 TRBD1 - 15 TRBJ1-5
CASSKMSYEQYF TGTGCCAGCAGCAAAATGTCCTACGAGCAGTACTTC TRBV7-9 - - 12 TRBJ2-7
CASSLRAGAYEQYF TGTGCCAGCAGTTTGAGAGCGGGGGCCTACGAGCAGTACTTC TRBV27 TRBD2 - 14 TRBJ2-7
CASSSTASGANVLTF TGTGCCAGCAGTTCCACGGCCTCTGGGGCCAACGTCCTGACTTTC TRBV25-1 - - 15 TRBJ2-6
CASSLGTDAYEQYF TGTGCCAGCAGCTTAGGGACTGATGCCTACGAGCAGTACTTC TRBV11-3 - - 14 TRBJ2-7
CASRDRDFTEAFF TGTGCCTCCCGGGACAGAGATTTCACTGAAGCTTTCTTT TRBV19 TRBD1 - 13 TRBJ1-1
CASSHDTLGANYGYTF TGTGCCAGCAGCCATGACACTCTAGGGGCTAACTATGGCTACACCTTC TRBV13 - - 16 TRBJ1-2
CASSPSTGNQETQYF TGTGCCAGCAGCCCTTCGACAGGGAACCAAGAGACCCAGTACTTC TRBV5-4 TRBD1 - 15 TRBJ2-5
CASSGNDRGRTEAFF TGTGCCAGCAGCGGGAATGACAGGGGTAGAACTGAAGCTTTCTTT TRBV9 TRBD1 - 15 TRBJ1-1
CASSIDHLQPQHF TGTGCCAGTAGTATAGATCATTTGCAGCCCCAGCATTTT TRBV19 - few 13 TRBJ1-5
CASQGQGFAGANVLTF TGCGCCAGCCAAGGACAGGGTTTTGCTGGGGCCAACGTCCTGACTTTC TRBV5-1 TRBD1 - 16 TRBJ2-6
CASSLRRRVPGEKLFF TGTGCCAGCAGCTTAAGAAGAAGGGTCCCTGGTGAAAAACTGTTTTTT TRBV7-8 - once 16 TRBJ1-4
CASSFFPAASSYEQYF TGTGCCAGCAGTTTTTTTCCCGCCGCGAGCTCCTACGAGCAGTACTTC TRBV27 - - 16 TRBJ2-7
CASSVDNRARAFF TGTGCCAGCAGTGTGGACAACAGGGCGCGAGCTTTCTTT TRBV2 - - 13 TRBJ1-1
CASSLEVVYGYTF TGTGCCAGCAGCTTGGAGGTCGTGTATGGCTACACCTTC TRBV5-6 - - 13 TRBJ1-2
CASSSTSGLPNTQYF TGTGCCAGCAGCTCGACTTCGGGACTTCCTAATACGCAGTATTTT TRBV7-3 - once 15 TRBJ2-3
CASSVSQGGEQYF TGTGCCAGCAGTGTCTCCCAGGGAGGGGAGCAGTACTTC TRBV2 TRBD2 - 13 TRBJ2-7
CASSPRVLTGTIGYTF TGTGCCAGCAGCCCGAGAGTTCTGACAGGGACTATTGGCTACACCTTC TRBV7-2 TRBD1 few 16 TRBJ1-2
CASSERTSYEQYF TGTGCCAGCAGTGAAAGGACCTCCTACGAGCAGTACTTC TRBV6-1 - - 13 TRBJ2-7
CASSLLSFGNTIYF TGTGCCAGCAGCTTACTTTCGTTCGGAAACACCATATATTTT TRBV7-2 - - 14 TRBJ1-3